This paragraph covers one TCR beta chain sequence. This sample was taken from a study of blood T cell repertoires in COVID-19. Study-level background: Material from acute and convalescent COVID-19 was sourced from the United States, Italy and Spain. The cDNA or gDNA used as material had been derived from T cells, B-cell-depleted T cells, or PBMCs.

As handled by the study authors: Researchers report that nucleated cell counts were estimated from reference gene primer amplification. TCRdb's table, derived via immunoSEQ multiplex PCR, lists solely in-frame clones and lacks some. D and trimming were read from the DNA, whereas the V and J calls and clone size are those reported in that table. The data hold more than 150,000 clones, with roughly 86% observed a single time. Specimen: peripheral blood. The sequence was collected from a man aged 55-75 years with COVID-19, enrolled during active disease.

The CDR3 region has the DNA TGTGCCAGCAGTGCCCAGGAGGGGAATGGCTACACCTTC. Amino acids: CASSAQEGNGYTF. The chain is built from TRBV6-4 and TRBJ1-2; D is perhaps TRBD1 (5 bases). The germline V gene has CDR1 MRHNA and CDR2 SNTAGT. The CDR3 sequence is 13 residues long. Trimming cost V 4 bases and J 6 bases, with 12 bases left between them.